The 19 T cell receptor beta chains presented below share a single source sample, sequenced in a study of CD8 T cells in Susac syndrome. RNA amounts of about 0.45 to 1 ug underwent reverse transcription with random hexamers. TCRdb analysed the immunoSEQ multiplex PCR reads with MiXCR anew, one entry per CDR3 protein. The sample contains around 25,000 distinct CDR3 sequences, 80% to 95% of which appear only once. Specimen: CD8+ T cells from PBMCs. Receptors were obtained from a human donor with Susac syndrome.

The chain has TRBV19 and TRBJ2-1; D is undetermined. V lost 9 bases and J lost 0, with 15 bases in between. The CDR3 spans 15 residues. Looked up from germline, CDR1 is LNHDA and CDR2 is SQIVND (reference sequence). The CDR3 sequence: CASNYGRSSYNEQFF. DNA for the CDR3: TGTGCCAGCAATTATGGTAGGAGCTCCTACAATGAGCAGTTCTTC.

The CDR3 DNA reads TGTGCCAGCAGCTTGGCGTTAGCGGGGGGTTCGCAGTACTTC. This encodes CASSLALAGGSQYF. The chain uses TRBV5-6 and TRBJ2-7; 10 nucleotides line up with TRBD2. Germline V gene lookup returns CDR1 SGHDT and CDR2 YYEEEE. This CDR3 is 14 amino acids long. The V segment lost 0 bases and the J segment 9 bases; nucleotides outside the gene matches: 6.

The J gene is TRBJ2-7, the V gene TRBV25-1; weak D call: TRBD2 (8 bases). The CDR3 is made up of 17 amino acids. V lost 2 bases, J lost 6 bases, and 23 bases lay in between. The germline gives CDR1 MGHDK, CDR2 SYGVNS. CDR3 nucleotides: TGTGCCAGCAGTGAAGTGCGGGGGGTCAGGGGGAGAGTCGAGCAGTACTTC. Translated, it gives CASSEVRGVRGRVEQYF.

The V gene is TRBV4-3, the J gene TRBJ2-7; D is possibly TRBD1 (6 bases). The V end was cut by 0 bases, the J end by 3 bases, with 18 bases between. The CDR3 runs 17 residues. The germline CDR1 and CDR2 sequences are LGHNA and YSLEER. DNA of the CDR3: TGCGCCAGCAGCCAAGATGAATCAGGACAGAGCTTCTACGAGCAGTACTTC. Translation: CASSQDESGQSFYEQYF.

The chain has TRBV3-1 and TRBJ2-2, with 8 bases that match TRBD2. Germline V gene sequence: CDR1 LGHDT, CDR2 YNNKEL (reference sequence). V was clipped by 0 bases and J by 6 bases; unmatched bases: 6. CDR3 length: 16 residues. This chain's CDR3 is CASSQDLPGGSGELFF. For the CDR3, the DNA is TGTGCCAGCAGCCAAGATCTTCCGGGAGGGTCCGGGGAGCTGTTTTTT. Based on the CDR3 plus reference TRBV3-1 and TRBJ2-2, the full variable domain is DTAVSQTPKYLVTQMGNDKSIKCEQNLGHDTMYWYKQDSKKFLKIMFSYNNKELIINETVPNRFSPKSPDKAHLNLHINSLELGDSAVYFCASSQDLPGGSGELFFGEGSRLTVL.

This clonotype occurred once. V usage is TRBV24-1 and J usage is TRBJ2-5; the D is unclear. V was cut by 5 bases and J by 5 bases, with 17 bases left in between. The CDR3 loop spans 15 amino acids. CDR1 and CDR2 (germline): KGHDR, SFDVKD. In nucleotides, the CDR3 is TGTGCCACCAGTGTGGCAGCTGGCGTCGTGGAGACCCAGTACTTC. Protein product: CATSVAAGVVETQYF.

The gene calls are TRBV6-2 or TRBV6-3 and TRBJ2-6; no firm D call. This CDR3 spans 16 amino acids. Germline V gene lookup returns CDR1 MNHEY and CDR2 SVGEGT. V was shortened by 6 bases and J by 0 bases, with 12 bases between the two germline ends. The CDR3 bases are TGTGCCAGCAGCCCGACGGGTGTCTCTGGGGCCAACGTCCTGACTTTC. Its protein product is CASSPTGVSGANVLTF.

The J gene is TRBJ2-3, the V gene TRBV7-8; possibly TRBD1 or TRBD2 for D (6 bases each). Germline V gives CDR1 SGHVS, CDR2 FQNEAQ. V was shortened by 2 bases and J by 3 bases, with 15 bases between the two germline ends. The CDR3 runs 16 residues. The chain's CDR3 is CASSLFTGAETDTQYF. Written as DNA, the CDR3 is TGTGCCAGCAGCTTATTCACGGGGGCTGAAACAGATACGCAGTATTTT.

V gene TRBV5-4 combines with J gene TRBJ2-1; TRBD2 agrees at 12 bases. Germline CDR1 reads SGHNT; CDR2 reads YYREEE (reference sequence). The CDR3 has 17 amino acids. V shed 4 bases, J shed 6 bases, and the junction held 11 bases outside the gene matches. The CDR3 sequence is CASSRRLAGGLGNEQFF. CDR3 bases: TGTGCCAGCAGCCGGCGGCTAGCGGGGGGGCTTGGCAATGAGCAGTTCTTC.

The chain joins TRBV27 to TRBJ2-7; TRBD1 agrees at 8 bases. Germline V gene sequence: CDR1 MNHEY, CDR2 SMNVEV (reference sequence). This CDR3 contains 14 residues. The junction had 6 bases not matched to a gene; V was cut back by 3 bases and J by 5 bases. The CDR3 DNA is TGTGCCAGCAGTTTGACGACAGGGGCCGACGAGCAGTACTTC. Translated, it gives CASSLTTGADEQYF.

J is TRBJ2-7 and V is TRBV20-1, with 7 bases lining up with TRBD2. CDR1 is DFQATT and CDR2 is SNEGSKA in the germline V gene (reference sequence). Trimming removed 4 bases from V and 6 bases from J; junction bases left unmatched: 15. This CDR3 has 15 residues. This CDR3 reads CSATPFRDYSPEQYF. CDR3 coding DNA: TGCAGTGCTACCCCCTTCCGGGACTACTCACCCGAGCAGTACTTC.

This chain joins TRBV5-8 and TRBJ1-5; TRBD1 aligns across 7 bases. Germline V lookup: CDR1 SGHTS, CDR2 YDEGEE. The CDR3 is 17 amino acids. The trim removed 6 bases at V and 2 bases at J, leaving 14 bases unmatched. The CDR3, as DNA: TGTGCCAGCACCCGTCGACAGGGCCGTTATCGCAATCAGCCCCAGCATTTT. It translates to CASTRRQGRYRNQPQHF.

The V gene is TRBV7-6, the J gene TRBJ2-5, with 9 bases lining up with TRBD1. CDR1 SGHVS and CDR2 FNYEAQ come from the germline V gene. Trimming removed 1 base from V and 1 base from J; junction bases left unmatched: 7. This CDR3 comprises 17 residues. CDR3 protein: CASSLGGQGKVQETQYF. For the CDR3, the DNA is TGTGCCAGCAGCTTAGGAGGACAGGGGAAGGTCCAAGAGACCCAGTACTTC. The whole variable domain, remainder taken from reference TRBV7-6 and TRBJ2-5, is GAGVSQSPRYKVTKRGQDVALRCDPISGHVSLYWYRQALGQGPEFLTYFNYEAQQDKSGLPNDRFSAERPEGSISTLTIQRTEQRDSAMYRCASSLGGQGKVQETQYFGPGTRLLVL.

This clonotype was recorded only once. Mismatch with germline at one junction end may stem from a read error. The genes are TRBV6-2 or TRBV6-3 and TRBJ2-2; D remains unclear. The germline V gene encodes CDR1 MNHEY and CDR2 SVGEGT. The CDR3 consists of 11 residues. The CDR3 loop is CASKNPGELFF. In DNA form, the CDR3 reads TGTGCCAGCAAGAACCCCGGGGAGCTGTTTTTT.

The chain joins TRBV5-8 to TRBJ1-1, with D unclear. With 3 bases removed from V and 2 bases from J, the gap between germline ends came to 11 bases. Germline V gene data show CDR1 as SGHTS and CDR2 as YDEGEE. The length of the CDR3 is 14 residues. In nucleotides, the CDR3 is TGTGCCAGCAGCTGGACGGTCCTTAACACTGAAGCTTTCTTT. This encodes CASSWTVLNTEAFF.

The J gene is TRBJ2-7, the V gene TRBV5-6, with D possibly TRBD1 on 5 matching bases. Germline V gene lookup returns CDR1 SGHDT and CDR2 YYEEEE. With 1 base removed from V and 4 bases from J, the gap between germline ends came to 18 bases. The CDR3 covers 16 residues. CDR3 DNA: TGTGCCAGCAGCTTGCTGTATACAGGTATGAATTACGAGCAGTACTTC. Translated: CASSLLYTGMNYEQYF.

This clonotype occurred once. The V and J genes are TRBV18 and TRBJ1-3; D gene unclear. This CDR3 comprises 15 residues. CDR1 and CDR2 (germline): KGHSH, LQKENI. Trimming removed 0 bases from V and 4 bases from J, with 10 bases in between. The CDR3 reads CASSPPVLPGNTIYF. In nucleotides, the CDR3 is TGTGCCAGCTCACCACCGGTGTTACCCGGAAACACCATATATTTT.

The chain is built from TRBV4-1 and TRBJ2-1; possible D gene TRBD2, 7 bases. V gave up 0 bases and J gave up 6 bases, with 12 bases separating them. Germline V gene lookup returns CDR1 MGHRA and CDR2 YSYEKL. CDR3 length equals 15 residues. CDR3 DNA: TGCGCCAGCAGCCAAGATAGGGGAGGGGGCAATGAGCAGTTCTTC. Its translation is CASSQDRGGGNEQFF.

The chain links TRBV5-1 to TRBJ2-5, with 7 bases matching TRBD1. The CDR3 covers 14 residues. V shed 3 bases and J 2 bases; nucleotides not matched to a gene: 4. Per the germline V gene, CDR1 is SGHRS and CDR2 is YFSETQ. CDR3 sequence reads: CASSSGTEQETQYF. The DNA of the CDR3 is TGCGCCAGCAGCTCGGGGACAGAACAAGAGACCCAGTACTTC.